The present T cell receptor (beta chain) was sequenced within a study of cytomegalovirus exposure and HLA in healthy donors. Study-level results: Among the sequence variants, a highly shared cluster was likely an artifact of sequencing. Later on, analysis showed that most CMV-associated TCR beta chains appeared to be HLA-restricted.

CDR1 and CDR2 (germline): SGHTA, FQGNSA. CDR3 size: 15 residues. Between the trimmed V and J ends, which lost 0 bases and 3 bases, there was a span of 11 bases. Primers for the PCR totalled 60 Vbeta and 13 Jbeta. This table comes from immunoSEQ multiplex PCR, and its TCRdb copy is limited to in-frame clones, with some not included. The sample yields 110,000 or so clones, 74% seen once. In this sample, this clone turned up a few times. The target antigen is unknown. The V call is TRBV7-2, the J call TRBJ2-5; D gene uncertain. This receptor was taken from a woman between 45 and 60 years old in good health and CMV-seropositive. The sample was PBMCs. CDR3 amino acids: CASSLAQVMKETQYF. In DNA, the CDR3 is TGTGCCAGCAGCTTAGCGCAGGTCATGAAAGAGACCCAGTACTTC.